This T cell receptor (beta chain) was documented in a study of T cell responses to AZD1222 COVID-19 vaccine. The study, taken as a whole, reports: An increase in Spike-specific TCR breadth and depth was observed after two AZD1222 doses. Across the whole spike, CD4 TCRs peaked at regions 160-218 and 743-854. Nearly half of unique spike-specific TCRs reportedly avoided B.1.351 and B.1.1.7 mutated regions.

This clone was detected only once. Its antigen remains unidentified. Measured with immunoSEQ multiplex PCR; TCRdb has only the in-frame clones, and not every one. The sample has fewer than 70,000 clones; under 90% are singletons. The length of the CDR3 is 15 residues. From germline, CDR1 is LGHDT and CDR2 YNNKEL (reference sequence). The V gene lost 2 bases and the J gene lost 2 bases, with 12 bases spanning the gap. This clonotype was obtained from an adult who received the AZD1222 COVID-19 vaccine. The input for sequencing was peripheral blood, taken 28 days after the second AZD1222 dose. The chain links TRBV3-1 (or the pseudogene TRBV3-2) to TRBJ2-5; D is tentatively TRBD1 or TRBD2 (6 bases each). The CDR3 reads CASSQTRGVQETQYF. As DNA, the CDR3 is TGTGCCAGCAGCCAAACTAGGGGGGTACAAGAGACCCAGTACTTC.